In this sample, the clone carrying this T cell receptor beta chain turned up many times. Its cognate antigen is unknown. This specimen comes from a study of T-cell reconstitution after alpha-beta-depleted transplantation in children. Study-level points and caveats: Where some patients showed high TCRbeta diversity at day 60, it came from recipient T cells and thymic progenitors that had survived. Newly generated T cells supplied most T-cell counts and diversity one year post-transplant. Alpha-beta T cells about two months after transplant reportedly derived from several hundred expanded graft clones.

CDR3 length: 13 residues. V lost 4 bases to trimming and J lost 7 bases, with 11 bases between them. Germline V gene sequence: CDR1 LNHDA, CDR2 SQIVND (reference sequence). The library targeted TCRbeta and was prepared with unique molecular identifiers. TCRdb passed the PCR reads through MiXCR, listing each CDR3 protein once. The sample carries 7,000 or so distinct CDR3 sequences, approximately 5% recorded once. V and J are TRBV19 and TRBJ1-5; D possibly corresponds to TRBD1 (5 bases). The sequences come from PBMCs, mostly from graft donor cells, collected 180 days after TCRalphabeta/CD19-depleted stem cell transplant. The TCR sequence derives from a child in the first two years of life who had a stem cell transplant for acute myeloid leukemia, so the T cells may come from the graft donor. The CDR3 protein is CASSTQGGQPQHF. The CDR3 nucleotides are TGTGCCAGTAGTACGCAGGGCGGGCAGCCCCAGCATTTT.